This T cell receptor (beta chain) comes out of a study of blood T cell repertoires in COVID-19. This CDR3 is built from 13 residues. V was clipped by 0 bases and J by 10 bases, with 12 bases between them. Germline CDR1 is SNHLY and CDR2 is FYNNEI. Assay: immunoSEQ multiplex PCR; the TCRdb copy retains only in-frame clones and omits some. The sample includes some 250,000 clones, roughly 80% seen only once; the top ten take roughly 12%. The specimen was peripheral blood. The chain employs TRBV2 and TRBJ1-2; possible D gene TRBD1, 5 bases. The source of this sequence is a woman aged 55-75 years with active or convalescent COVID-19. The CDR3 region has the DNA TGTGCCAGCAGTGAAGCTTTTGACAGATACTACACCTTC. Encoded protein: CASSEAFDRYYTF.